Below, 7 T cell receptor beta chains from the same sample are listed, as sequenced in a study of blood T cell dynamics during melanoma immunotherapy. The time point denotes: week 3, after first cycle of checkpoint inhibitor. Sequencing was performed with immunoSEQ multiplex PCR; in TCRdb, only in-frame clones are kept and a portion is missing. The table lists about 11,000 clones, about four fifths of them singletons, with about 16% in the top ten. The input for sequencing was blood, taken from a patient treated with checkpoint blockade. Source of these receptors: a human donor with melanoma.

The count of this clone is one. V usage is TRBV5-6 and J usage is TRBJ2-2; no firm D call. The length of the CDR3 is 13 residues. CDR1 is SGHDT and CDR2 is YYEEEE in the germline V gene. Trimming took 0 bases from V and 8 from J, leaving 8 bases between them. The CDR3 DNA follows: TGTGCCAGCAGCTTGGTGGTGATGGGGGAGCTGTTTTTT. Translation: CASSLVVMGELFF. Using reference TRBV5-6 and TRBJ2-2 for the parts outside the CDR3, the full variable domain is DAGVTQSPTHLIKTRGQQVTLRCSPKSGHDTVSWYQQALGQGPQFIFQYYEEEERQRGNFPDRFSGHQFPNYSSELNVNALLLGDSALYLCASSLVVMGELFFGEGSRLTVL.

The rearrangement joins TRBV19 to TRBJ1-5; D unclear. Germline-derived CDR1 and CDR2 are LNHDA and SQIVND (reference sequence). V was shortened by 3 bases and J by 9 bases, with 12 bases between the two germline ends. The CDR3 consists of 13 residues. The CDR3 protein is CASSIRGSRPQHF. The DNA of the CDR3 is TGTGCCAGTAGTATTCGAGGCTCTCGGCCCCAGCATTTT. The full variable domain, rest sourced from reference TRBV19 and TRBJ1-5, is DGGITQSPKYLFRKEGQNVTLSCEQNLNHDAMYWYRQDPGQGLRLIYYSQIVNDFQKGDIAEGYSVSREKKESFPLTVTSAQKNPTAFYLCASSIRGSRPQHFGDGTRLSIL.

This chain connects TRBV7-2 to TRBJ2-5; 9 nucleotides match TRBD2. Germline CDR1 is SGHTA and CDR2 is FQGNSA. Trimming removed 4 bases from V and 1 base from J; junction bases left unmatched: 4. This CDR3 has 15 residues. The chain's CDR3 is CASSYQAGGQETQYF. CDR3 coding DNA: TGTGCCAGCAGCTACCAAGCGGGGGGCCAAGAGACCCAGTACTTC.

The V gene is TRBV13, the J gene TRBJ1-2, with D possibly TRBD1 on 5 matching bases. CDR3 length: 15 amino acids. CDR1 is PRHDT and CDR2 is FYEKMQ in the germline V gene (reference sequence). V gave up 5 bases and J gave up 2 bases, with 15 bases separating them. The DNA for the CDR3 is TGTGCCAGCAGCCCGCCCCCAGGGCCGAACTATGGCTACACCTTC. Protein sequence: CASSPPPGPNYGYTF.

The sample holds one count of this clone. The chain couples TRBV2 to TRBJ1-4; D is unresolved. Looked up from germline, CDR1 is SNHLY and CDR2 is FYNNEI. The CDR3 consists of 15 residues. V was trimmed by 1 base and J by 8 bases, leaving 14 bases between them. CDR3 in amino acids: CASSEEARRWEKLFF. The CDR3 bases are TGTGCCAGCAGTGAAGAAGCCAGGCGGTGGGAAAAACTGTTTTTT.

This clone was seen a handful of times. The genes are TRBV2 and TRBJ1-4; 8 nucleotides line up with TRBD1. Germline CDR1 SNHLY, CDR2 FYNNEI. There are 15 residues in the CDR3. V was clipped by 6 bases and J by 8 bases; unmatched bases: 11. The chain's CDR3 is CASRLTGTGTEKLFF. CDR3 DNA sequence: TGTGCCAGCAGGCTTACCGGGACAGGAACGGAAAAACTGTTTTTT.

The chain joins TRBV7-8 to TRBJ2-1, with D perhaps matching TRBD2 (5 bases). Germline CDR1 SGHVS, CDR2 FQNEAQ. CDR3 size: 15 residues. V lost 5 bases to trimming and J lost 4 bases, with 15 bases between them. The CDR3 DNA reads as TGTGCCAGCAGCCCCGGGCTAGCCTATTACAATGAGCAGTTCTTC. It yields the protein CASSPGLAYYNEQFF.